This TCR beta chain is from a study of T-cell memory formation after mild COVID-19 (dated by TCRdb to 2020 to 2023). Regarding the research as a whole: Most TCR sequence clusters were specific to one of the two donors. The cohort was made up of two young adult volunteers, one female and one male, who were previously healthy. T-cell clones expanding and contracting after mild COVID-19 in a couple of donors were tracked by longitudinal TCRalpha and TCRbeta repertoire sequencing.

Study-wide conclusions, independent of this receptor: Balanced CD4/CD8 phenotypes were observed for clones contracting from day 15 to 85, whereas a bias towards CD4+ was observed for a second wave of clones expanding from day 15 to 37. SARS-CoV-2 specificity was not confirmed for the second-wave clones peaking on day 37. Contracting CD4+ clones turned up mainly in the CM and EM memory subsets, whereas EMRA was where CD8+ clones were enriched. Only a couple of mild cases were covered in the study, and larger cohorts including severe cases with pre-infection samples were considered necessary. The detection of some responding clones in pre-infection memory suggests that pre-existing cross-reactive memory T cells joined the SARS-CoV-2 response.

A word on this clonotype: The antigen it recognizes is unknown. Per-base quality was not reported, and no clone a single base away is much larger than it.

Sequencing relied on an Illumina NovaSeq 6000. Using 5'RACE with constant-segment primers, TCRalpha and TCRbeta cDNA libraries were constructed, with sample barcodes and unique molecular identifiers added in the process. Trizol reagent was used to extract RNA from every sample. The libraries were amplified in two PCR steps, and the second step added a second sample barcode and Illumina TruSeq adapters. Sequencing of libraries was performed on an Illumina NovaSeq with 2 x 150 bp paired-end reads. Processing in the source paper ran as follows. Reads were demultiplexed and collapsed into UMI-guided consensus sequences with migec v1.2.7. Using mixcr v2.1.11, the UMI consensuses were aligned to TRA and TRB V and J templates and assembled into clonotypes. Expanded or contracted clonotypes were those called significant by both edgeR and NoisET, with noise models trained on biological replicates. For edgeR calls, the cutoffs were a false discovery rate-adjusted p below 0.01 and a log2 fold-change threshold of 1. As an exploratory analysis of dynamics, max-normalized trajectories of the 1000 most abundant clonotypes were examined by PCA with hierarchical clustering. Separately sequenced CD4+ and CD8+ repertoires were used to assign a CD4 or CD8 phenotype to each responding clone. TCRdb reanalyzed the raw reads on its own, using fastp at Q25 for trimming and MiXCR for clone calling, and kept in-frame beta chains. Entries that share a CDR3 protein sequence are merged under the most common genes and DNA. TCRdb, not the original authors, processed these V and J calls. In all, the sample holds fewer than 550,000 distinct CDR3 sequences, and around 20% of those were seen once. The top ten hold around 9.2% of the sample.

PBMCs were isolated by Ficoll-Paque density gradient centrifugation. The sequenced material came from PBMCs or a T cell subset sorted from them (not recorded which). The TCR originated in an adult woman who had mild COVID-19 (a few samples of this study predate the infection). The sample titles of this study are shuffled in the database, so cell type and time point are left out; the donor was told from shared clones.

At the DNA level, the sequence is TGTGCCTGGTTACTGACAGCTTATAGCAATCAGCCCCAGCATTTT. It codes for CAWLLTAYSNQPQHF. The chain is encoded by TRBV30 joined to TRBJ1-5, with TRBD1 tentatively as D gene (5 bases match). Inclusive of the bounding cysteine and phenylalanine, the CDR3 is 15 residues long. Only the CDR3 DNA is retained, 45 bases long and in frame from the first base. CDR1 and CDR2, looked up from the germline V gene (reference sequence), are GTSNPN and SVGIG. V and J lose 5 bases and 0 bases, and a span of 14 bases separates them. With the portions outside the CDR3 filled from the reference TRBV30 and TRBJ1-5 genes, the complete variable region becomes SQTIHQWPATLVQPVGSPLSLECTVEGTSNPNLYWYRQAAGRGLQLLFYSVGIGQISSEVPQNLSASRPQDRQFILSSKKLLLSDSGFYLCAWLLTAYSNQPQHFGDGTRLSIL.